The rows below give T cell receptor beta chains drawn from one sample of a study of T cell responses to AZD1222 COVID-19 vaccine. Some clones are missing from TCRdb's copy, which holds only in-frame ones; the method was immunoSEQ multiplex PCR. The sample includes 120,000 to 150,000 clones, about 93% of them seen just once. Sequenced material: peripheral blood, taken on day 0 of AZD1222 vaccination. These receptors all stem from an adult in good health. Both conserved end residues are part of each CDR3. Fields, in order: D gene, J gene, V gene, clone size, CDR3 DNA, CDR3 protein. A D gene is named only where the DNA matches it firmly. Rows may omit the clone size; those that give it use once, few, many or a size class.

>NA|TRBJ1-4|TRBV21-1|NA
TGTGCCAGCAGCACGTTCAGGGGCCCGCCTGGGGAAAAACTGTTTTTT
CASSTFRGPPGEKLFF
>TRBD1|TRBJ1-2|TRBV9|NA
TGTGCCAGCAGCGTAGCCGGGACAGGGTATGGCTACACCTTC
CASSVAGTGYGYTF
>TRBD2|TRBJ2-1|TRBV5-1|NA
TGCGCCAGCTCCGGACTAGCGGGTTACAATGAGCAGTTCTTC
CASSGLAGYNEQFF
>TRBD2|TRBJ2-3|TRBV10-2|NA
TGCGCCAGCATCCCGACTAGCGGGATGGCAGATACGCAGTATTTT
CASIPTSGMADTQYF
>NA|TRBJ2-2|TRBV5-6|NA
TGTGCCAGCAGCTTACGGGTCCCCGGGGAGCTGTTTTTT
CASSLRVPGELFF
>TRBD1|TRBJ2-7|TRBV6-2/TRBV6-3|NA
TGTGCCAGCAGTCGGACCGGGACAGAATACGAGCAGTACTTC
CASSRTGTEYEQYF
>TRBD1|TRBJ1-6|TRBV5-1|few
TGCGCCAGCAGCAAGCTACAGGGGACCAGTTCACCCCTCCACTTT
CASSKLQGTSSPLHF
>TRBD1|TRBJ1-1|TRBV6-6|once
TGTGCCAGCAGCACAGGGGGTGTGTGGAACACTGAAGCTTTCTTT
CASSTGGVWNTEAFF
>TRBD1|TRBJ1-1|TRBV11-1|NA
TGTGCCAGCACACCACAGGGGGCCGTTGTCGGCACTGAAGCTTTCTTT
CASTPQGAVVGTEAFF
>TRBD2|TRBJ2-1|TRBV12-3/TRBV12-4|NA
TGTGCCAGCAGTCCTCGTAGCGGGGGGGCCCTTCTCTTC
CASSPRSGGALLF
>NA|TRBJ2-1|TRBV29-1|NA
TGCAGCGTTGATGCCCAGCTTTACAATGAGCAGTTCTTC
CSVDAQLYNEQFF
>NA|TRBJ1-1|TRBV5-6|NA
TGTGCCAGCAGCTTTCCCGGGACGAACACTAGAGCTTTCTTT
CASSFPGTNTRAFF
>NA|TRBJ1-3|TRBV4-1|few
TGCGCCAGCAGCCAGGCAGTCTCCTCTGGAAACACCATATATTTT
CASSQAVSSGNTIYF
>NA|TRBJ1-5|TRBV27|NA
TGTGCCAGCAGTTTGAGACAGGGCAATCAGCCCCAGCATTTT
CASSLRQGNQPQHF
>TRBD2|TRBJ2-1|TRBV7-3|NA
TGTGCCAGCAGCTTAGCGGGAGGGCAGGGATACAATGAGCAGTTCTTC
CASSLAGGQGYNEQFF
>TRBD1|TRBJ1-3|TRBV18|NA
TGTGCCAGCTCACCAATCCCCCCACAGGGGACAAACACCATATATTTT
CASSPIPPQGTNTIYF
>NA|TRBJ2-2|TRBV7-2|NA
TGTGCCAGCAGCTTATTACTTGTCGGGGAGCTGTTTTTT
CASSLLLVGELFF
>NA|TRBJ2-2|TRBV5-1|NA
TGCGCCAGCAGCTTGACAGGGACAACCGGGGAGCTGTTTTTT
CASSLTGTTGELFF
>TRBD2|TRBJ2-1|TRBV4-1|NA
TGCGCCAGCAGCCAATCCCCGGGAGGGCCTGGTGGCAATGAGCAGTTCTTC
CASSQSPGGPGGNEQFF
>NA|TRBJ1-2|TRBV4-2|NA
TGTGCCAGCAGCCACACTAACAGGGCTACCGCACTGGATGGCTACACCTTC
CASSHTNRATALDGYTF
>TRBD1|TRBJ1-2|TRBV7-9|NA
TGTGCCAGCAGCTTAGATGGGACAGGGAATGGCTACACCTTC
CASSLDGTGNGYTF
>TRBD1|TRBJ2-1|TRBV2|NA
TGTGCCAGCAGTGAAGGACAGGGTGTCAATGAGCAGTTCTTC
CASSEGQGVNEQFF
>NA|TRBJ1-1|TRBV30|NA
TGTGCCTGGGCGGAACAGCTGAACACTGAAGCTTTCTTT
CAWAEQLNTEAFF
>NA|TRBJ2-5|TRBV6-5|NA
TGTGCCAGCCGATCAAACAACCAAGAGACCCAGTACTTC
CASRSNNQETQYF
>NA|TRBJ1-5|TRBV30|NA
TGTGCCTGGGGCGGCCGCGGGATAAATCAGCCCCAGCATTTT
CAWGGRGINQPQHF
>TRBD2|TRBJ2-3|TRBV9|NA
TGTGCCAGCAGCGCATGGACTAGCGGGAGCACAGATACGCAGTATTTT
CASSAWTSGSTDTQYF
>NA|TRBJ1-5|TRBV12-5|once
TGTGCTAGTGGTCCTAGCAATCAGCCCCAGCATTTT
CASGPSNQPQHF
>NA|TRBJ1-2|TRBV2|NA
TGTGCCAGCAGTTTGGACAGCTCCTATGGCTACACCTTC
CASSLDSSYGYTF
>NA|TRBJ2-1|TRBV3-1/TRBV3-2|NA
TGTGCCAGCAGCCTCATTCGCAATGAGCAGTTCTTC
CASSLIRNEQFF
>NA|TRBJ2-5|TRBV7-3|NA
TGTGCCAGCAGCTTTGCTCTCGGACAGCTAACCCAAGAGACCCAGTACTTC
CASSFALGQLTQETQYF
>TRBD2|TRBJ2-1|TRBV7-2|NA
TGTGCCAGCAGCTTAGTACTAGCGGGCACCAATGAGCAGTTCTTC
CASSLVLAGTNEQFF
>NA|TRBJ2-1|TRBV3-1/TRBV3-2|once
TGTGCCAGCAGCCAAGAGGGGGGCGGGTACAGGGGCTCCTACAATGAGCAGTTCTTC
CASSQEGGGYRGSYNEQFF
>NA|TRBJ1-2|TRBV7-2|NA
TGTGCCAGCAGCTTATACGGGGACGGGCTGGGCCATGGCTACACCTTC
CASSLYGDGLGHGYTF
>TRBD1|TRBJ2-2|TRBV5-1|NA
TGCGCCAGCAGCTTGGATTGGGACAGGGTTGCCGGGGAGCTGTTTTTT
CASSLDWDRVAGELFF
>TRBD1|TRBJ2-5|TRBV5-4|NA
TGTGCCAGCAGCTCGTCCGGGACAGTCCCCCAAGAGACCCAGTACTTC
CASSSSGTVPQETQYF
>NA|TRBJ2-1|TRBV3-1/TRBV3-2|NA
TGTGCCAGCAGCCAAGGGAAATATTTCTTCAATGAGCAGTTCTTC
CASSQGKYFFNEQFF
>TRBD1|TRBJ2-7|TRBV6-6|NA
TGTGCCAGCAGATCGGACAGGGGGCGATACGAGCAGTACTTC
CASRSDRGRYEQYF
>NA|TRBJ1-2|TRBV11-2|NA
TGTGCCAGCAGCTTAGCGGTCACAGAGTCTGGCTACACCTTC
CASSLAVTESGYTF
>TRBD1|TRBJ1-2|TRBV5-1|NA
TGCGCCAGCAGCCTAAGGACAGGGACCTACCATGGCTACACCTTC
CASSLRTGTYHGYTF
>TRBD1|TRBJ1-2|TRBV15|NA
TGTGCCACCAGCAGAGATATTGACAGGGTTCTGGCTGGCTACACCTTC
CATSRDIDRVLAGYTF
>NA|TRBJ1-6|TRBV6-1|NA
TGTGCCAGCAGTGAGCTCAGTCATAATTCACCCCTCCACTTT
CASSELSHNSPLHF
>NA|TRBJ2-5|TRBV2|NA
TGTGCCAGCAGTGAAGGGAGTATGGGCTTCGAGACCCAGTACTTC
CASSEGSMGFETQYF
>NA|TRBJ1-2|TRBV9|NA
TGTGCCAGCAGCGTAGTACAGGGCGGCTATGGCTACACCTTC
CASSVVQGGYGYTF
>NA|TRBJ1-2|TRBV7-2|NA
TGTGCCAGCAGCCTCGGACACCAAGCTAACTATGGCTACACCTTC
CASSLGHQANYGYTF
>NA|TRBJ2-5|TRBV5-1|NA
TGCGCCAGCAGCCCCGACCAAGAGACCCAGTACTTC
CASSPDQETQYF
>NA|TRBJ1-2|TRBV4-2|NA
TGTGCCAGCAGCCAACGTCCCGGGACCTCCAACTATGGCTACACCTTC
CASSQRPGTSNYGYTF
>TRBD2|TRBJ2-3|TRBV14|NA
TGTGCCAGCAGCCAAGATTCGGGGACTACTGCAGATACGCAGTATTTT
CASSQDSGTTADTQYF
>NA|TRBJ1-1|TRBV7-3|NA
TGTGCCAGCAGCTTAGTCTCGGAGGGCGGGTATCGTTTCACTGAAGCTTTCTTT
CASSLVSEGGYRFTEAFF
>TRBD1|TRBJ1-2|TRBV5-1|NA
TGCGCCAGCAGAGAAGCAGGGGGTGGGAGCTATGGCTACACCTTC
CASREAGGGSYGYTF
>NA|TRBJ2-7|TRBV27|NA
TGTGCCAGCAGTTTGGGCAGTACCTACGAGCAGTACTTC
CASSLGSTYEQYF
>TRBD2|TRBJ2-3|TRBV18|NA
TGTGCCAGCTCACCAGGACTAGCGGGTACAGATACGCAGTATTTT
CASSPGLAGTDTQYF
>NA|TRBJ1-6|TRBV7-3|NA
TGTGCCTGGGGGGGGCCCGATTCACCCCTCCACTTT
CAWGGPDSPLHF
>TRBD1|TRBJ1-2|TRBV5-4|NA
TGTGCCAGCAGCCTGGGGACAGGGACGCGCTATGGCTACACCTTC
CASSLGTGTRYGYTF
>NA|TRBJ2-5|TRBV30|NA
TGTGCCTGGAGTCCTAGGAGCGGGGAGACCCAGTACTTC
CAWSPRSGETQYF
>NA|TRBJ1-1|TRBV29-1|few
TGCAGCGTAAGAACGAGGGATGTTCAGGGAGGGGAGAACACTGAAGCTTTCTTT
CSVRTRDVQGGENTEAFF
>TRBD2|TRBJ2-2|TRBV15|NA
TGTGCCACCAGCAGAGACGGGGGGGTGCCGAACACCGGGGAGCTGTTTTTT
CATSRDGGVPNTGELFF
>NA|TRBJ2-7|TRBV7-9|NA
TGTGCCAGCAGCTTAGCGGGGATCTCCTACGAGCAGTACTTC
CASSLAGISYEQYF
>TRBD1|TRBJ2-7|TRBV7-8|NA
TGTGCCAGCGAGGGGACAGGGGACTACGAGCAGTACTTC
CASEGTGDYEQYF
>TRBD1|TRBJ1-1|TRBV7-9|NA
TGTGCCAGCAGCTTGGGGACAGGGGAGGGGCACACTGAAGCTTTCTTT
CASSLGTGEGHTEAFF
>TRBD2|TRBJ2-7|TRBV7-2|NA
TGTGCCAGCAGCTTACGCTCTAGCGGGGGGGCCTACGAGCAGTACTTC
CASSLRSSGGAYEQYF